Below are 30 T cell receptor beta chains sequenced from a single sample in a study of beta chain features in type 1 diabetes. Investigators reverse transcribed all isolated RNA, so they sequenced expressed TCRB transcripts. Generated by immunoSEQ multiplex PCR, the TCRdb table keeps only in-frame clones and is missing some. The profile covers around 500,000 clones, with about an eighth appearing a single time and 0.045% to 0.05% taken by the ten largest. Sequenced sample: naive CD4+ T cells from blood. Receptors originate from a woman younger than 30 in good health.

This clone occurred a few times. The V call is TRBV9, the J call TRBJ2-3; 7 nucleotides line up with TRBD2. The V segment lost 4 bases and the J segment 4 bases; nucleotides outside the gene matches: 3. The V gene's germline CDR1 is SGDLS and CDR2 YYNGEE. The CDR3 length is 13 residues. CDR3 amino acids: CASSRTSADTQYF. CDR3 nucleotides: TGTGCCAGCAGCCGGACTAGTGCAGATACGCAGTATTTT.

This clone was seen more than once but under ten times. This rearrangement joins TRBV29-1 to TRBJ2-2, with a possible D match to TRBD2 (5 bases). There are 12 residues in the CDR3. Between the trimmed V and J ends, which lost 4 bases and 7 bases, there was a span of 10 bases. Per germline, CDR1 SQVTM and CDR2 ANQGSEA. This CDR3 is CSVGRGSGELFF. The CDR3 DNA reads TGCAGCGTTGGTCGGGGTAGCGGGGAGCTGTTTTTT.

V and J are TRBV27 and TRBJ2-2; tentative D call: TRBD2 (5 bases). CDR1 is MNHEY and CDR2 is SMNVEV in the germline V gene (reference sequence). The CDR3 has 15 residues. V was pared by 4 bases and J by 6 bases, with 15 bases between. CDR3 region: CASSYVGDIPGELFF. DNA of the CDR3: TGTGCCAGCAGTTATGTCGGGGATATTCCCGGGGAGCTGTTTTTT.

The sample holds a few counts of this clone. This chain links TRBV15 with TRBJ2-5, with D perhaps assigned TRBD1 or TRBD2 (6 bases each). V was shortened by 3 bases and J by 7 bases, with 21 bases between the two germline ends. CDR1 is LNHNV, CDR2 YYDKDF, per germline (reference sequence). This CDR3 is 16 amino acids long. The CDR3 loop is CATSSHPARGAGTQYF. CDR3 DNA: TGTGCCACCAGCAGCCACCCGGCAAGGGGGGCAGGGACCCAGTACTTC.

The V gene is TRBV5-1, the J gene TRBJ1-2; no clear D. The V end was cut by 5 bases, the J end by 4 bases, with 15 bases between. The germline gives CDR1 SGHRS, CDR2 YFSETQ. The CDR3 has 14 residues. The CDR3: CASRNVAGGYGYTF. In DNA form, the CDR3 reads TGCGCCAGCAGGAACGTGGCAGGAGGCTATGGCTACACCTTC.

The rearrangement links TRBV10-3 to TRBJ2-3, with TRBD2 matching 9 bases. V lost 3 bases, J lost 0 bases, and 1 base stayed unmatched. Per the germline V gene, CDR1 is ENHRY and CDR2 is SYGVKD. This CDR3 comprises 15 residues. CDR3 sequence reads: CAISDGTSSTDTQYF. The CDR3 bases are TGTGCCATCAGTGATGGGACTAGCAGCACAGATACGCAGTATTTT.

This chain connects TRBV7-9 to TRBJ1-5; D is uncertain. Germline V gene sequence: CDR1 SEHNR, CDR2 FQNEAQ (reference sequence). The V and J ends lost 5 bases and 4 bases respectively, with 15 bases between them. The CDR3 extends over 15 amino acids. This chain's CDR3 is CASSGSGVRNQPQHF. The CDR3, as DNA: TGTGCCAGCAGCGGAAGTGGGGTTCGGAATCAGCCCCAGCATTTT.

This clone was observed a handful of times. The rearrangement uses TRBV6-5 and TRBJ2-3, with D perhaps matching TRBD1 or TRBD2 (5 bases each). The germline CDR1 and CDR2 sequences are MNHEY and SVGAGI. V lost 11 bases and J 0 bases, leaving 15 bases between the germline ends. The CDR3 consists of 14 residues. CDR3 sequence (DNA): TGTGCCTCTTCACGGGGCCTGAGCACAGATACGCAGTATTTT. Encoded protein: CASSRGLSTDTQYF.

In DNA form, the CDR3 reads TGTGCCAGCAGCGTAGGACTAGCGGGAGTGGGGTACAATGAGCAGTTCTTC. Its translation: CASSVGLAGVGYNEQFF. The rearrangement links TRBV9 to TRBJ2-1, with TRBD2 matching over 12 bases. V lost 0 bases, J lost 4 bases, and 5 bases stayed unmatched. The germline V gene encodes CDR1 SGDLS and CDR2 YYNGEE. The CDR3 totals 17 residues.

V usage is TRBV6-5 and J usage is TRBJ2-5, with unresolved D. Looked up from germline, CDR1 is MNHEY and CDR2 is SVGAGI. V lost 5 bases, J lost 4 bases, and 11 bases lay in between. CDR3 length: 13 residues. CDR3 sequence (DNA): TGTGCCAGCAGTCCACCACGGCGAGAGACCCAGTACTTC. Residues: CASSPPRRETQYF.

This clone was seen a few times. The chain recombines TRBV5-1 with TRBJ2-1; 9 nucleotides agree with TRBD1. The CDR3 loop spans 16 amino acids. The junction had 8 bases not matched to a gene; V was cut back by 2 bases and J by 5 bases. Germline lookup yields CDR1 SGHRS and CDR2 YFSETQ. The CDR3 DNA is TGCGCCAGCAGCTTACGGCGGGACAGGGTTGACAATGAGCAGTTCTTC. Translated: CASSLRRDRVDNEQFF. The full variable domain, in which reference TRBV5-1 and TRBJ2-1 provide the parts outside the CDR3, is KAGVTQTPRYLIKTRGQQVTLSCSPISGHRSVSWYQQTPGQGLQFLFEYFSETQRNKGNFPGRFSGRQFSNSRSEMNVSTLELGDSALYLCASSLRRDRVDNEQFFGPGTRLTVL.

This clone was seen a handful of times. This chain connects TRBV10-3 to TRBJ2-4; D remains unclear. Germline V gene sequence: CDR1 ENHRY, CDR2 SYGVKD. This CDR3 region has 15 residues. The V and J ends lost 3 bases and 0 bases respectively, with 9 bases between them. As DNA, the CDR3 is TGTGCCATCAGTGACTCTGGGCTAGCCAAAAACATTCAGTACTTC. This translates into CAISDSGLAKNIQYF.

This CDR3 reads CASSRDSYNEQFF. The CDR3 region has the DNA TGTGCCAGCTCCCGGGACAGCTACAATGAGCAGTTCTTC. J is TRBJ2-1 and V is TRBV7-6, with 7 bases identical to TRBD1. Per germline, CDR1 SGHVS and CDR2 FNYEAQ. V lost 8 bases, J lost 3 bases, and 4 bases stayed unmatched. The CDR3 is made up of 13 amino acids. Full variable domain (missing parts from reference TRBV7-6 and TRBJ2-1): GAGVSQSPRYKVTKRGQDVALRCDPISGHVSLYWYRQALGQGPEFLTYFNYEAQQDKSGLPNDRFSAERPEGSISTLTIQRTEQRDSAMYRCASSRDSYNEQFFGPGTRLTVL.

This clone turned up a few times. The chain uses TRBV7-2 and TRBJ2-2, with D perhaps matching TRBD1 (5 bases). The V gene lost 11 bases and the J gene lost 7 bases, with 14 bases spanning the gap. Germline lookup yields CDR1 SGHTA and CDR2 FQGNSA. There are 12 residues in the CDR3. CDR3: CASRVTIGELFF. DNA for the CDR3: TGTGCCTCCAGGGTTACGATCGGGGAGCTGTTTTTT.

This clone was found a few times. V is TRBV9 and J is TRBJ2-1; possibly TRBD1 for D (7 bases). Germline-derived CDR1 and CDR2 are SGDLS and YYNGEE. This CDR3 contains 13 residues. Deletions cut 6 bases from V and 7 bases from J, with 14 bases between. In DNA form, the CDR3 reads TGTGCCAGCAACACGCAGGGGGGAAATGAGCAGTTCTTC. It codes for CASNTQGGNEQFF. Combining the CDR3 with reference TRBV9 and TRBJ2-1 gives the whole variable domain DSGVTQTPKHLITATGQRVTLRCSPRSGDLSVYWYQQSLDQGLQFLIQYYNGEERAKGNILERFSAQQFPDLHSELNLSSLELGDSALYFCASNTQGGNEQFFGPGTRLTVL.

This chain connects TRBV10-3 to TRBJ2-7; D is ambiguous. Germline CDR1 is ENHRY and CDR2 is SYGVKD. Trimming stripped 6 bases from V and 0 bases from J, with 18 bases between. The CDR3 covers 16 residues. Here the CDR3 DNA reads TGTGCCATCAGCCCCAACATTTTTTCCCCCTCCTACGAGCAGTACTTC. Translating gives CAISPNIFSPSYEQYF.

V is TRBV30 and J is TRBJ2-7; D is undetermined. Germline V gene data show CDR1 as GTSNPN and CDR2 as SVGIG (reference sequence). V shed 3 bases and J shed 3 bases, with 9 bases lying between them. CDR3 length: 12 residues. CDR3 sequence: CAWSPDIYEQYF. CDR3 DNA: TGTGCCTGGAGCCCCGACATCTACGAGCAGTACTTC.

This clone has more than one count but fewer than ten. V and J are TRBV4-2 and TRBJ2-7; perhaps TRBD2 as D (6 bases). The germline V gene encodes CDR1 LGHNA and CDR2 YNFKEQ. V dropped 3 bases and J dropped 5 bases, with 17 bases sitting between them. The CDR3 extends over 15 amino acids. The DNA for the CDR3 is TGTGCCAGCAGCCAGGGATTAGCGGCGTCTAACGAGCAGTACTTC. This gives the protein CASSQGLAASNEQYF.

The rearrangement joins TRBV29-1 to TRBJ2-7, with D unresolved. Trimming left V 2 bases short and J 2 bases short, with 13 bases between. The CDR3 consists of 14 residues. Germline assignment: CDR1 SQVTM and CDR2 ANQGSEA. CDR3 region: CSVEKGKAAYEQYF. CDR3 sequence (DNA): TGCAGCGTTGAAAAAGGGAAGGCCGCCTACGAGCAGTACTTC.

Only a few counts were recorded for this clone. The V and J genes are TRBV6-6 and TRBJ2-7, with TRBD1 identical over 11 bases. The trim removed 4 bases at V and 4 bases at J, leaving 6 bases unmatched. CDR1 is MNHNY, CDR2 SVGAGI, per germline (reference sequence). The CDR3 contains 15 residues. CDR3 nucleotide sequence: TGTGCCAGCAGTTTCCGGGACAGGGGGATATACGAGCAGTACTTC. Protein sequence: CASSFRDRGIYEQYF.

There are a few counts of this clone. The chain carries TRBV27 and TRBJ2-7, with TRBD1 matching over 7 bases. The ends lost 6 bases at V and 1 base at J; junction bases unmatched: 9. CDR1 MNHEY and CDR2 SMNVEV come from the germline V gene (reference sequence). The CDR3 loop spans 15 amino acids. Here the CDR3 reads CASSPDRVKSYEQYF. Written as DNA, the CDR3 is TGTGCCAGCAGCCCCGACAGGGTGAAGTCCTACGAGCAGTACTTC.

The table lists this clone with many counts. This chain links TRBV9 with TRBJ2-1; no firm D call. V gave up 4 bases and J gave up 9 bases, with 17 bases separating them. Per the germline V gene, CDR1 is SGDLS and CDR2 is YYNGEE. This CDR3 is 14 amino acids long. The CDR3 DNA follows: TGTGCCAGCAGCCCCCGGACCGAATCCTCTGAGCAGTTCTTC. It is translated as CASSPRTESSEQFF.

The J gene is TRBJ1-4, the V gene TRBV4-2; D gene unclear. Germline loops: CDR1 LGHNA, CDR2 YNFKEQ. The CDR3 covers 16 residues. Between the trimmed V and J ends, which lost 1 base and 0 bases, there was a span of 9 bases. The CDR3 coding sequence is TGTGCCAGCAGCCAAGCTAGCATAACAACTAATGAAAAACTGTTTTTT. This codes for CASSQASITTNEKLFF.

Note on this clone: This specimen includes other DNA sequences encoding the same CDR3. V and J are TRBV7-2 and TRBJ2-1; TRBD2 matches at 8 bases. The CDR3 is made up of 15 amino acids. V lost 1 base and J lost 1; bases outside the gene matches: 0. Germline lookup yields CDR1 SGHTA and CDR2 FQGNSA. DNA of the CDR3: TGTGCCAGCAGCTTAGGCGGGGGGTCCTACAATGAGCAGTTCTTC. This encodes CASSLGGGSYNEQFF.

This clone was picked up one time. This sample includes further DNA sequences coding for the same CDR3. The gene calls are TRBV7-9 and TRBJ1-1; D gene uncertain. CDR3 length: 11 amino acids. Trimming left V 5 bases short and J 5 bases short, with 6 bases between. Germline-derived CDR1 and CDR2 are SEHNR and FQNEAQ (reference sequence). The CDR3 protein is CASSPGTEAFF. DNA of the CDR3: TGTGCCAGCAGCCCGGGGACTGAAGCTTTCTTT.

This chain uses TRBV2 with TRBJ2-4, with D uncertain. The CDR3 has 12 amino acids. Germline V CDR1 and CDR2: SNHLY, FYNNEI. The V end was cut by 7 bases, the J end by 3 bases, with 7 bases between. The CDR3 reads CASKSDKNIQYF. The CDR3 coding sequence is TGTGCCAGCAAATCAGACAAAAACATTCAGTACTTC.

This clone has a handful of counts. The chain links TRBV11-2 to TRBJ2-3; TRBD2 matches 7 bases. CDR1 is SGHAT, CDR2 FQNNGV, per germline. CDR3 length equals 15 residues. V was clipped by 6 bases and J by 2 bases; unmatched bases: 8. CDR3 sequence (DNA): TGTGCCAGCAGGGGTCAGGGACTAATCACAGATACGCAGTATTTT. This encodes CASRGQGLITDTQYF. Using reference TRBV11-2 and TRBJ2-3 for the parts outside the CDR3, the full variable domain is EAGVAQSPRYKIIEKRQSVAFWCNPISGHATLYWYQQILGQGPKLLIQFQNNGVVDDSQLPKDRFSAERLKGVDSTLKIQPAKLEDSAVYLCASRGQGLITDTQYFGPGTRLTVL.

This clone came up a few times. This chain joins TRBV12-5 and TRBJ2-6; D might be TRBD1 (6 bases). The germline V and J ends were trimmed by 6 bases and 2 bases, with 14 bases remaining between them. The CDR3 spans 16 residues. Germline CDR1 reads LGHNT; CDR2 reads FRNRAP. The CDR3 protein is CASGSTQGPGANVLTF. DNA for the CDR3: TGTGCTAGTGGGTCGACACAGGGACCTGGGGCCAACGTCCTGACTTTC.

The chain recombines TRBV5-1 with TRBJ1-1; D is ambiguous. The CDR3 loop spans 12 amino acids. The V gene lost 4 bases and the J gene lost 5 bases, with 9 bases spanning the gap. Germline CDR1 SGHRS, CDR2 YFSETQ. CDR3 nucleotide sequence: TGCGCCAGCAGCGACCAGAGAACTGAAGCTTTCTTT. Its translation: CASSDQRTEAFF.

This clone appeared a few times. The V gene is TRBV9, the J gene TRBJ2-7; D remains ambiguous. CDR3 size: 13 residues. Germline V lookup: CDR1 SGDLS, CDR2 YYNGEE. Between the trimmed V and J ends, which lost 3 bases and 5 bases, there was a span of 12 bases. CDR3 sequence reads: CASSAPLPNEQYF. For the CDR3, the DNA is TGTGCCAGCAGCGCACCCCTACCCAACGAGCAGTACTTC.